These 8 T cell receptor beta chains originate from one sample sequenced in a study of T-cell memory formation after mild COVID-19. Each CDR3 protein gets one entry after TCRdb re-called the 5' RACE reads with MiXCR. Here the sample spans approximately 260,000 distinct CDR3 sequences, roughly 17% being singletons. Sequenced sample: PBMCs or a T cell subset sorted from them (not recorded which). The receptors stem from a man in his late teens or twenties who had mild COVID-19 (a few samples of this study predate the infection). Cell type and time point are not known.

This clonotype was observed a handful of times. The chain is built from TRBV6-2 or TRBV6-3 and TRBJ2-2; D is ambiguous. The V end was cut by 8 bases, the J end by 0 bases, with 7 bases between. Germline lookup yields CDR1 MNHEY and CDR2 SVGEGT. This CDR3 comprises 13 residues. The CDR3 loop reads CASHSANTGELFF. The CDR3 DNA reads TGTGCCAGCCACAGCGCGAACACCGGGGAGCTGTTTTTT.

The gene calls are TRBV5-1 and TRBJ2-3, with D possibly matching TRBD2 (6 bases). CDR1 and CDR2 (germline): SGHRS, YFSETQ. Trimming took off 5 bases at V and 1 base at J, with 14 bases between the two ends. This CDR3 comprises 15 residues. Here the CDR3 reads CASRVGGFGTDTQYF. In DNA form, the CDR3 reads TGCGCCAGCAGGGTCGGGGGTTTTGGCACAGATACGCAGTATTTT.

This clonotype was seen a handful of times. This sequence joins TRBV12-3 or TRBV12-4 and TRBJ1-5; maybe TRBD1 (5 bases). V was pared by 2 bases and J by 2 bases, with 13 bases between. CDR3 length: 16 amino acids. This chain's CDR3 is CASSLSGRAGNQPQHF. In DNA form, the CDR3 reads TGTGCCAGCAGTTTAAGTGGCAGGGCGGGCAATCAGCCCCAGCATTTT.

This clonotype has only a few counts. This chain links TRBV10-3 with TRBJ1-5; D is undetermined. Germline V gene data show CDR1 as ENHRY and CDR2 as SYGVKD. The CDR3 covers 13 residues. The germline V and J ends were trimmed by 2 bases and 5 bases, with 7 bases remaining between them. DNA of the CDR3: TGTGCCATCAGTGAGCAAAGAGATCAGCCCCAGCATTTT. This codes for CAISEQRDQPQHF.

This clonotype came up a few times. The chain carries TRBV6-6 and TRBJ1-3, with 10 bases lining up with TRBD1. CDR1 MNHNY and CDR2 SVGAGI come from the germline V gene (reference sequence). The CDR3 is made up of 16 amino acids. J lost 7 bases, V lost 2 bases, and 8 bases had no gene match. The CDR3 DNA reads TGTGCCAGCAGTTACGCGGGGGACAGGGGTGGGAACACCATATATTTT. Its protein is CASSYAGDRGGNTIYF.

This clonotype occurred a few times. The CDR3 DNA reads as TGTGCCACCAGTGATTTGAACTTCGGGGCCACAGATACGCAGTATTTT. It codes for CATSDLNFGATDTQYF. This rearrangement joins TRBV24-1 to TRBJ2-3; perhaps D is TRBD1 or TRBD2 (5 bases each). Per the germline V gene, CDR1 is KGHDR and CDR2 is SFDVKD. Deletions cut 0 bases from V and 2 bases from J, with 11 bases between. CDR3 length equals 16 residues.

V usage is TRBV19 and J usage is TRBJ2-4, with D tentatively TRBD1 (6 bases). The CDR3 consists of 14 residues. V was clipped by 6 bases and J by 7 bases, with 16 bases between them. Germline lookup yields CDR1 LNHDA and CDR2 SQIVND (reference sequence). DNA of the CDR3: TGTGCCAGTAGCACAGGGCAGGGTTTCAACATTCAGTACTTC. Translating it yields CASSTGQGFNIQYF.

This chain uses TRBV20-1 with TRBJ1-1; 9 bases align to TRBD1. The CDR3 is made up of 13 amino acids. Germline V CDR1 and CDR2: DFQATT, SNEGSKA (reference sequence). Unmatched junction bases numbered 4, after V lost 3 bases and J lost 5 bases. In DNA, the CDR3 is TGCAGTGCTAGGGGGACAGGGTATACTGAAGCTTTCTTT. This encodes CSARGTGYTEAFF.